These 21 T cell receptor beta chains were sequenced from one sample in a study of T cell changes during pregnancy in multiple sclerosis. The table came from immunoSEQ multiplex PCR; TCRdb's copy has only in-frame clones and leaves some out. The profile shows around 54,000 clones, around nine tenths of them singletons. Sequences were derived from CD4+ T cells from peripheral blood mononuclear cells, sampled after pregnancy. These receptors all come from a female donor in good health, enrolled as a control in a pregnancy study.

The rearrangement joins TRBV19 to TRBJ1-2, with 8 bases matching TRBD1. Germline assignment: CDR1 LNHDA and CDR2 SQIVND (reference sequence). The CDR3 runs 14 residues. Trimming removed 4 bases from V and 7 bases from J; junction bases left unmatched: 8. The CDR3 spells CASSTNTGTGGYTF. The DNA of the CDR3 is TGTGCCAGTAGTACAAACACGGGGACAGGTGGCTACACCTTC.

The chain carries TRBV28 and TRBJ1-2; maybe TRBD1 (5 bases). V gave up 6 bases and J gave up 5 bases, with 16 bases separating them. The CDR3 contains 14 residues. CDR1 is MDHEN and CDR2 is SYDVKM in the germline V gene. CDR3 sequence reads: CASRYGGQGYGYTF. The CDR3 DNA sequence: TGTGCCAGCAGATACGGTGGCCAGGGTTATGGCTACACCTTC.

The CDR3, as DNA: TGCGCCAGCAGCTTGTGGGCGTCCGGACAGGGACAGATGTACGAGCAGTACTTC. Protein product: CASSLWASGQGQMYEQYF. The V call is TRBV5-1, the J call TRBJ2-5, with 8 bases lining up with TRBD1. With the DNA end fitting TRBJ2-7 better, the J assignment may be wrong. This CDR3 region has 18 residues. Germline V lookup: CDR1 SGHRS, CDR2 YFSETQ.

This sequence joins TRBV7-8 and TRBJ2-7, with a possible D match to TRBD1 (6 bases). This CDR3 has 14 residues. Trimming cost V 7 bases and J 2 bases, with 15 bases left between them. Per germline, CDR1 SGHVS and CDR2 FQNEAQ. The CDR3 DNA reads TGTGCCAGCAAAAGTAACAGGGCCACCTACGAGCAGTACTTC. It encodes CASKSNRATYEQYF.

This rearrangement joins TRBV28 to TRBJ2-7; TRBD2 agrees at 7 bases. The CDR3 length is 14 residues. Germline CDR1 is MDHEN and CDR2 is SYDVKM. Trimming took 6 bases from V and 4 from J; bases not matched to a gene: 9. The CDR3 DNA reads TGTGCCAGCAGAGGCGGGGGTAGGGCGTACGAGCAGTACTTC. This encodes CASRGGGRAYEQYF.

The J gene is TRBJ2-1, the V gene TRBV5-1, with D uncertain. CDR3 size: 13 residues. CDR1 SGHRS and CDR2 YFSETQ come from the germline V gene. Deletions cut 0 bases from V and 5 bases from J, with 6 bases between. The CDR3 loop reads CASSLDTDNEQFF. CDR3 coding DNA: TGCGCCAGCAGCTTGGACACAGACAATGAGCAGTTCTTC.

This clone was counted once. The V call is TRBV5-1, the J call TRBJ2-5, with 11 bases fitting TRBD2. V lost 5 bases, J lost 2 bases, and 5 bases stayed unmatched. Germline loops: CDR1 SGHRS, CDR2 YFSETQ. The CDR3 contains 15 residues. CDR3 bases: TGCGCCAGCAGGAGTAGCGGGAGGGGACAAGAGACCCAGTACTTC. It yields the protein CASRSSGRGQETQYF.

CDR3 region: CASSVGDRENQPQHF. DNA for the CDR3: TGTGCCAGCAGCGTAGGGGACAGGGAGAATCAGCCCCAGCATTTT. The rearrangement uses TRBV9 and TRBJ1-5; TRBD1 matches 9 bases. Trimming cost V 0 bases and J 4 bases; bases outside gene matches: 2. The CDR3 totals 15 residues. Germline CDR1 and CDR2: SGDLS and YYNGEE.

To note about this clone: At one end, the junction sequence differs from germline, possibly due to a read error. The chain combines TRBV30 with TRBJ1-6, with D tentatively TRBD1 (5 bases). The CDR3 spans 13 residues. CDR1 is GTSNPN and CDR2 is SVGIG in the germline V gene (reference sequence). The CDR3 here is CTWGDRGSSPLHF. CDR3 nucleotide sequence: TGTACCTGGGGAGATAGGGGCAGTTCACCCCTCCACTTT.

The rearrangement joins TRBV9 to TRBJ2-1; 12 bases map to TRBD2. The CDR3 sequence is 15 residues long. The germline gives CDR1 SGDLS, CDR2 YYNGEE. With 2 bases clipped from V and 8 bases from J, the junction kept 5 bases outside the gene matches. CDR3 nucleotide sequence: TGTGCCAGCAGCGTGGCCCTAGCGGGGGGGGATGAGCAGTTCTTC. It translates to CASSVALAGGDEQFF.

CDR3 in DNA: TGTGCCAGCGGCACCGGACAGCCGGGCCCCAATGAGCAGTTCTTC. This gives the protein CASGTGQPGPNEQFF. The genes are TRBV6-4 and TRBJ2-1, with a possible D match to TRBD1 (6 bases). CDR1 and CDR2 from the germline V gene are MRHNA and SNTAGT. This CDR3 has 15 amino acids. V lost 8 bases and J 6 bases, leaving 20 bases between the germline ends.

V gene TRBV6-5 combines with J gene TRBJ2-7; the match to TRBD2 covers 7 bases. V shed 2 bases and J 2 bases; nucleotides not matched to a gene: 3. Looked up from germline, CDR1 is MNHEY and CDR2 is SVGAGI. The CDR3 extends over 14 amino acids. CDR3 amino acids: CASSYHGLAYEQYF. CDR3 bases: TGTGCCAGCAGTTACCACGGACTAGCCTACGAGCAGTACTTC.

For the CDR3, the DNA is TGTGCCAGCAGCGGGATCCGGGACACGCTTCGCACAGATACGCAGTATTTT. Translating gives CASSGIRDTLRTDTQYF. This chain connects TRBV5-6 to TRBJ2-3; TRBD1 might be the D (6 bases). CDR1 is SGHDT, CDR2 YYEEEE, per germline. V lost 4 bases to trimming and J lost 1 base, with 19 bases between them. The length of the CDR3 is 17 residues. The full variable domain, in which reference TRBV5-6 and TRBJ2-3 provide the parts outside the CDR3, is DAGVTQSPTHLIKTRGQQVTLRCSPKSGHDTVSWYQQALGQGPQFIFQYYEEEERQRGNFPDRFSGHQFPNYSSELNVNALLLGDSALYLCASSGIRDTLRTDTQYFGPGTRLTVL.

The J gene is TRBJ2-5, the V gene TRBV2, with TRBD2 matching over 8 bases. Trimming removed 3 bases from V and 6 bases from J; junction bases left unmatched: 3. CDR3 length: 13 amino acids. Looked up from germline, CDR1 is SNHLY and CDR2 is FYNNEI. CDR3 nucleotide sequence: TGTGCCAGCAGTGACGCGGGGGGCAAGACCCAGTACTTC. Its translation is CASSDAGGKTQYF.

The rearrangement joins TRBV20-1 to TRBJ2-1, with a tentative D call TRBD1 (5 bases). Germline lookup yields CDR1 DFQATT and CDR2 SNEGSKA (reference sequence). The CDR3 has 10 residues. The V gene lost 5 bases and the J gene lost 9 bases, with 8 bases spanning the gap. The CDR3, as DNA: TGCAGTGCTTCTAGGGGTGAGCAGTTCTTC. Protein sequence: CSASRGEQFF.

The chain uses TRBV6-4 and TRBJ1-2; 7 bases are shared with TRBD1. V lost 3 bases and J lost 8; bases outside the gene matches: 6. The germline V gene has CDR1 MRHNA and CDR2 SNTAGT. This CDR3 contains 13 residues. The CDR3 DNA reads as TGTGCCAGCAGTGAAACAGGGGATGGCGGCTACACCTTC. This codes for CASSETGDGGYTF.

This sequence joins TRBV7-9 and TRBJ1-1, with 8 bases matching TRBD1. Germline trimming cut 5 bases from V and 4 bases from J; bases unmatched to any gene: 9. The CDR3 covers 15 residues. Germline lookup yields CDR1 SEHNR and CDR2 FQNEAQ (reference sequence). Here the CDR3 DNA reads TGTGCCAGCAGCCCCCGACTCGACAGGGGCACTGAAGCTTTCTTT. Its translation: CASSPRLDRGTEAFF.

The chain employs TRBV6-1 and TRBJ2-7; 9 positions match TRBD1. With V trimmed by 4 bases and J by 3 bases, 4 bases remained unmatched. Germline loops: CDR1 MNHNS, CDR2 SASEGT. This CDR3 is built from 14 residues. The CDR3 sequence is CASSGQTGGYEQYF. The CDR3 DNA follows: TGTGCCAGCAGTGGCCAGACAGGGGGCTACGAGCAGTACTTC.

The chain has TRBV28 and TRBJ2-5, with TRBD2 matching over 13 bases. V dropped 7 bases and J dropped 5; count of bases not matched to a gene: 13. Germline CDR1 reads MDHEN; CDR2 reads SYDVKM. CDR3 length: 17 residues. This CDR3 is CASTLAGLAGREETQYF. CDR3 coding DNA: TGTGCCAGCACTCTAGCGGGACTAGCGGGGAGGGAGGAGACCCAGTACTTC.

The CDR3 region is CASGFGQGATEAFF. Here the CDR3 DNA reads TGTGCCAGCGGATTTGGACAGGGGGCAACTGAAGCTTTCTTT. The V and J genes are TRBV7-2 and TRBJ1-1, with 11 bases lining up with TRBD1. Germline V gene data show CDR1 as SGHTA and CDR2 as FQGNSA. The CDR3 covers 14 residues. Unmatched junction bases numbered 7, after V lost 8 bases and J lost 5 bases.

The J gene is TRBJ2-1, the V gene TRBV10-1; D possibly corresponds to TRBD2 (5 bases). Germline V gives CDR1 WNHNN, CDR2 SYGVQD (reference sequence). V was trimmed by 1 base and J by 10 bases, leaving 11 bases between them. The CDR3 runs 13 residues. CDR3 residues: CASSEFERVEQFF. The CDR3 coding sequence is TGCGCCAGCAGTGAGTTCGAGAGGGTCGAGCAGTTCTTC.